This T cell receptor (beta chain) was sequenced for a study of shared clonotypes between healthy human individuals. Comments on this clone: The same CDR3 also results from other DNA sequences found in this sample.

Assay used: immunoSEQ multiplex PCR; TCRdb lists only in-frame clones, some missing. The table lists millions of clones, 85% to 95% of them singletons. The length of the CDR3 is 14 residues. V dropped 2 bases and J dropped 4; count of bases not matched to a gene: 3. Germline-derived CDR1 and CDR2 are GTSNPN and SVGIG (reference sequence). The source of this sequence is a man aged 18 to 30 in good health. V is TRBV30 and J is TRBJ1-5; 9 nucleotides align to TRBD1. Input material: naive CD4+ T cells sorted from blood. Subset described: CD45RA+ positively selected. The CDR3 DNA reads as TGTGCCTGGAGTTCCGGGACAGGGAATCAGCCCCAGCATTTT. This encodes CAWSSGTGNQPQHF.